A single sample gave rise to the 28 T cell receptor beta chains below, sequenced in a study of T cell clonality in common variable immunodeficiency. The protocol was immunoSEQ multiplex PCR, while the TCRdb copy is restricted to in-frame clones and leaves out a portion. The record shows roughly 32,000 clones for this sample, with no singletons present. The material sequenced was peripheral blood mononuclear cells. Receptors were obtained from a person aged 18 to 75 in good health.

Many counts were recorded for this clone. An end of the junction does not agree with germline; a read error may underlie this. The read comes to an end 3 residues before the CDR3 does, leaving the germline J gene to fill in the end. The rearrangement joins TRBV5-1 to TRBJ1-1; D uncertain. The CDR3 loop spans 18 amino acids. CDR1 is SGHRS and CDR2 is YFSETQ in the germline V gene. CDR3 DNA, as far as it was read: TGCGCCAGCAGCAACAAAAGGGCCTTTAGGAGGGCGAACATTGAA. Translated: CASSNKRAFRRANIE. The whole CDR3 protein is CASSNKRAFRRANIEAFF.

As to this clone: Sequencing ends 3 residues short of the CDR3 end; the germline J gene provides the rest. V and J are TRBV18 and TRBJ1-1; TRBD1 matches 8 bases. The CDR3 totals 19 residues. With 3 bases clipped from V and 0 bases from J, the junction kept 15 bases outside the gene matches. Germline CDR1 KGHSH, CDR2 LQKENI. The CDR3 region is CASSPKIVGQGIMNTEAFF. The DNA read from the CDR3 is TGTGCCAGCTCACCCAAAATTGTTGGACAGGGCATCATGAACACTGAA. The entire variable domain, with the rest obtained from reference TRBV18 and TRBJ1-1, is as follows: NAGVMQNPRHLVRRRGQEARLRCSPMKGHSHVYWYRQLPEEGLKFMVYLQKENIIDESGMPKERFSAEFPKEGPSILRIQQVVRGDSAAYFCASSPKIVGQGIMNTEAFFGQGTRLTVV.

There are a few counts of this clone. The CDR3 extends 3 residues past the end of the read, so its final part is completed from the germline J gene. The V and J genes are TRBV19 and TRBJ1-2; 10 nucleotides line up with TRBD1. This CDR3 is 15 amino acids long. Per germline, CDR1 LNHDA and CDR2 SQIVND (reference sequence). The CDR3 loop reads CASSRGQGGIDDYTF. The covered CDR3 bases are TGTGCCAGTAGTCGAGGACAGGGGGGTATCGACGAC.

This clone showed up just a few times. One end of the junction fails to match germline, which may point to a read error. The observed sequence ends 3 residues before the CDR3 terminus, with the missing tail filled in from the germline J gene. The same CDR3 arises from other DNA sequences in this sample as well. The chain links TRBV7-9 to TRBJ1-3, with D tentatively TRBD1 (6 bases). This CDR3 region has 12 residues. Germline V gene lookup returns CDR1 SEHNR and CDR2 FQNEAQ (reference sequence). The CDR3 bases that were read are TGTGCCAGGGACAGCACGGGAAACACT. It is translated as CARDSTGNT. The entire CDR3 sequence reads CARDSTGNTIYF.

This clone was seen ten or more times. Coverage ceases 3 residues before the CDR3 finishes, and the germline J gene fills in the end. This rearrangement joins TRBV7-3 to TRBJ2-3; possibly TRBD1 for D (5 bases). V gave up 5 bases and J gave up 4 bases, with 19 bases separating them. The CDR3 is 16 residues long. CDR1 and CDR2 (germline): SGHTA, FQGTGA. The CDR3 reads CASSPTGRTGADTQYF. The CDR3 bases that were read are TGTGCCAGCAGCCCAACAGGTCGGACCGGCGCAGATACG.

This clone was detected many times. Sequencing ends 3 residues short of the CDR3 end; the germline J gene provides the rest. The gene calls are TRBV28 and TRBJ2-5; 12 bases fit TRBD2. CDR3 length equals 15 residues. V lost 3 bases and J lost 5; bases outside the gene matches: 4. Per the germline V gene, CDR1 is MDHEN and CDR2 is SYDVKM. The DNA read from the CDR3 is TGTGCCAGCAGTTTCCTAGCGGGAGGGCTGGAGACC. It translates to CASSFLAGGLET. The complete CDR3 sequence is CASSFLAGGLETQYF.

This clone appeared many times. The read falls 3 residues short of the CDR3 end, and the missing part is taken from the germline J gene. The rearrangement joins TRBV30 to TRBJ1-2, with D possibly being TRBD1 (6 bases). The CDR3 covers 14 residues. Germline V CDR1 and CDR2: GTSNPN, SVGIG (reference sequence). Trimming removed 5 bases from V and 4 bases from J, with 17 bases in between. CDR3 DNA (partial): TGTGCCTGGGGTGACACAGGGAGAGGCTATGGC. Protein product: CAWGDTGRGYG. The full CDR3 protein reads CAWGDTGRGYGYTF.

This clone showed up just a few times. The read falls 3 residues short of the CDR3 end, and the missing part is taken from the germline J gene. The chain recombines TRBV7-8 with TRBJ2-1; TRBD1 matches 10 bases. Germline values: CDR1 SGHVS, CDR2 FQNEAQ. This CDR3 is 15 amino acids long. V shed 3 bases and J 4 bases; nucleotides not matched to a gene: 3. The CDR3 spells CASSFPGQGYNEQFF. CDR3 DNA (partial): TGTGCCAGCAGCTTCCCGGGACAGGGGTACAATGAG. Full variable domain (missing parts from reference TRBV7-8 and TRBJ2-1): GAGVSQSPRYKVAKRGQDVALRCDPISGHVSLFWYQQALGQGPEFLTYFQNEAQLDKSGLPSDRFFAERPEGSVSTLKIQRTQQEDSAVYLCASSFPGQGYNEQFFGPGTRLTVL.

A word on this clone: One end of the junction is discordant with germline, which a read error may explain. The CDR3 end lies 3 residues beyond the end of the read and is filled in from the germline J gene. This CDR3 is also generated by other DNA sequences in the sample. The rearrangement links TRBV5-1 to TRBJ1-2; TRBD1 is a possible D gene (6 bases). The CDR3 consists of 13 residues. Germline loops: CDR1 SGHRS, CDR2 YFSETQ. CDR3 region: CASGTGQTYGYTF. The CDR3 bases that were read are TGCGCCAGCGGAACAGGACAGACCTATGGT.

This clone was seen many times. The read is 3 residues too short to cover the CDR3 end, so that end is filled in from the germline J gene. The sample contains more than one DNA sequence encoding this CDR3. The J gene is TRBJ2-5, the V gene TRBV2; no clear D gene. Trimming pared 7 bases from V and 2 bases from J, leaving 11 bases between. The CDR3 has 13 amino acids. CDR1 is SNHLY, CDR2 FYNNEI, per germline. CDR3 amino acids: CASMQTVQETQYF. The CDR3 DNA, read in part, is TGTGCCAGCATGCAAACAGTGCAAGAGACC.

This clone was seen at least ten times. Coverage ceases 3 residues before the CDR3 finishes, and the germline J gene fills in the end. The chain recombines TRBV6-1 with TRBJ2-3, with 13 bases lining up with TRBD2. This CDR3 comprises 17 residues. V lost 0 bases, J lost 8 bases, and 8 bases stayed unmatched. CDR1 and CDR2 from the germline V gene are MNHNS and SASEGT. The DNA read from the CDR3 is TGTGCCAGCAGTGAAGCGTTACTAGCGGGAGGGCGTGTTACG. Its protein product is CASSEALLAGGRVT. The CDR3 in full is CASSEALLAGGRVTQYF.

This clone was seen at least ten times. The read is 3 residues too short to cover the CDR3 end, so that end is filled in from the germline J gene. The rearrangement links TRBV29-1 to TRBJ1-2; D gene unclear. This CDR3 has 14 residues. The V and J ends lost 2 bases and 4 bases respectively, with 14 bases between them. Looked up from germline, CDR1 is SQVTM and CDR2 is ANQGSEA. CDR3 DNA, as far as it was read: TGCAGCGTTGAATCGCCCACACCCTTCTATGGC. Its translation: CSVESPTPFYG. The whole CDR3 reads CSVESPTPFYGYTF.

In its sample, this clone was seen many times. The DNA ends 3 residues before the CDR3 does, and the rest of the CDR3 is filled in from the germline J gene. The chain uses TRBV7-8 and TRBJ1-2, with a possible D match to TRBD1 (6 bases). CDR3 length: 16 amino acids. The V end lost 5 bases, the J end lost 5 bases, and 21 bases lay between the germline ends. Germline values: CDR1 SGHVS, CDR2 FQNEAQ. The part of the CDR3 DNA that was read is TGTGCCAGCAGCGGCCACAGGGTCCCGACTCCTTATGGC. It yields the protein CASSGHRVPTPYG. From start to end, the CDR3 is CASSGHRVPTPYGYTF.

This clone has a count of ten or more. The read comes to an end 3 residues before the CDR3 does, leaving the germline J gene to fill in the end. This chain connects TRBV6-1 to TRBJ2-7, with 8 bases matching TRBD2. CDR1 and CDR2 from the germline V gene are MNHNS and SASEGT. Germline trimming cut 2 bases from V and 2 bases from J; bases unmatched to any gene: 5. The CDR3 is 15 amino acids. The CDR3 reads CASSEIAGGPYEQYF. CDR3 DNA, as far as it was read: TGTGCCAGCAGTGAAATTGCGGGAGGACCCTACGAG.

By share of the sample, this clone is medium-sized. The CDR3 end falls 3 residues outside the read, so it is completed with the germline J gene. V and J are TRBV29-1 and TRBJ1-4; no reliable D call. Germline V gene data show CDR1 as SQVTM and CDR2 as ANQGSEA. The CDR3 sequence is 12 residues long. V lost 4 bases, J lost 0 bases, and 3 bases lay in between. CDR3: CSVAATNEKLFF. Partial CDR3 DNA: TGCAGCGTTGCCGCAACTAATGAAAAA.

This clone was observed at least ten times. The CDR3 sequence is CAWSAGTGDNEQFF. The DNA read from the CDR3 is TGTGCCTGGAGTGCCGGGACAGGGGACAATGAG. J is TRBJ2-1 and V is TRBV30; 10 nucleotides align to TRBD1. Coverage ceases 3 residues before the CDR3 finishes, and the germline J gene fills in the end. The length of the CDR3 is 14 residues. The J segment lost 5 bases and the V segment lost 1 base, leaving 2 bases of the junction unmatched. The germline gives CDR1 GTSNPN, CDR2 SVGIG (reference sequence).

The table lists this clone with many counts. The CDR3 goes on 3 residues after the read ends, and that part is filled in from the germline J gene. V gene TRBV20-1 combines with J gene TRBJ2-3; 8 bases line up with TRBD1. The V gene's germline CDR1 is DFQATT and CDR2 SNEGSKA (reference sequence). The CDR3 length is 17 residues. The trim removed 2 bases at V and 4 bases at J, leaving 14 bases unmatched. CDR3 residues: CSARKKGAGGLADTQYF. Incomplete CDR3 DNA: TGCAGTGCTAGAAAGAAGGGGGCAGGGGGCTTGGCAGATACG.

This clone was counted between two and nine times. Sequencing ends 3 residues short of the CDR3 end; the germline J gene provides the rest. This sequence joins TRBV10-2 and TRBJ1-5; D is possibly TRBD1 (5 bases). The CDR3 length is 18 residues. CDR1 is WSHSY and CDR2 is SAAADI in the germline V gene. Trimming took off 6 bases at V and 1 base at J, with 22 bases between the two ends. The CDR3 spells CASSAGTLRKGSNQPQHF. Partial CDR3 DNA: TGCGCCAGCAGCGCAGGCACTCTACGAAAGGGGAGCAATCAGCCC.

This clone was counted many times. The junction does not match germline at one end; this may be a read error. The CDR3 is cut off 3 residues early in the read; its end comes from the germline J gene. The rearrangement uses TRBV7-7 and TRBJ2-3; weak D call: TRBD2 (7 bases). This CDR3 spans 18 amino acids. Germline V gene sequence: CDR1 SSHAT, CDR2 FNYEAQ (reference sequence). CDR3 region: CASSPGGTARLGTDTQYF. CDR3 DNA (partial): TGTGCTAGCAGCCCGGGGGGCACCGCTAGGCTCGGCACAGATACG.

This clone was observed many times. The part of the CDR3 DNA that was read is TGTGCCAGCAGCCCTAGTCGTACCGGGGAG. Amino acids: CASSPSRTGE. From start to end, the CDR3 is CASSPSRTGELFF. The rearrangement links TRBV7-9 to TRBJ2-2; D not certain. The read terminates 3 residues ahead of where the CDR3 ends, so the germline J gene completes it. CDR1 SEHNR and CDR2 FQNEAQ come from the germline V gene (reference sequence). The CDR3 runs 13 residues. Trimming removed 5 bases at V and 5 bases at J, with 9 bases between.

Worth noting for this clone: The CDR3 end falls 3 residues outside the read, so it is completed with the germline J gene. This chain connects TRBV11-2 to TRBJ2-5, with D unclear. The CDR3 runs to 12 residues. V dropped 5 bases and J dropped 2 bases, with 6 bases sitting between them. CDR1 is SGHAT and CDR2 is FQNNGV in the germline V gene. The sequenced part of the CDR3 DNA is TGTGCCAGCAGCCCAAATCAAGAGACC. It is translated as CASSPNQET. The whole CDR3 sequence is CASSPNQETQYF.

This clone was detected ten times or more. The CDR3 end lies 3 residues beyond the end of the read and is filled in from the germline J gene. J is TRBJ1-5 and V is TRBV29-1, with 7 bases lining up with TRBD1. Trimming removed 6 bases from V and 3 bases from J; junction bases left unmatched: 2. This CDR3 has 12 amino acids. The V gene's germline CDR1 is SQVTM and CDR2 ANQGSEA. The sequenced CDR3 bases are TGCAGCGTAACAGGGGACAATCAGCCC. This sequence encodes CSVTGDNQP. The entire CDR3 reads CSVTGDNQPQHF.

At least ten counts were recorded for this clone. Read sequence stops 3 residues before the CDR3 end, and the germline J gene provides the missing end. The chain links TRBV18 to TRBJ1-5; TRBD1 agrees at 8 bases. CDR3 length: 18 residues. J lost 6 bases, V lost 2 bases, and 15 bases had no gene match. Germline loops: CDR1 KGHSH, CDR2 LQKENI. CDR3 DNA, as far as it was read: TGTGCCAGCTCACCAAGCTATGCAGGGGGCCAGGTCGGTCAGCCC. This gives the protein CASSPSYAGGQVGQP. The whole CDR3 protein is CASSPSYAGGQVGQPQHF.

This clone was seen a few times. CDR3 bases read: TGTGCCAGCAGCTTAGAAGATGGGCAGCCC. Amino acid sequence: CASSLEDGQP. The entire CDR3 is CASSLEDGQPYTF. The rearrangement joins TRBV7-6 to TRBJ1-2, with D uncertain. The CDR3 end falls 3 residues outside the read, so it is completed with the germline J gene. The V gene's germline CDR1 is SGHVS and CDR2 FNYEAQ. This CDR3 has 13 amino acids.

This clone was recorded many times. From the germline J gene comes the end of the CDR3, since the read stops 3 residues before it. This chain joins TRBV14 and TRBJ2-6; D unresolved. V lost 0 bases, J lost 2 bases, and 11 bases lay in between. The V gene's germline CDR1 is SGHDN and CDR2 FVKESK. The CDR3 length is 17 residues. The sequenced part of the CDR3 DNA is TGTGCCAGCAGCCAAGATTACCGGTTCGCTGGGGCCAACGTC. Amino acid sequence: CASSQDYRFAGANV. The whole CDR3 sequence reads CASSQDYRFAGANVLTF.

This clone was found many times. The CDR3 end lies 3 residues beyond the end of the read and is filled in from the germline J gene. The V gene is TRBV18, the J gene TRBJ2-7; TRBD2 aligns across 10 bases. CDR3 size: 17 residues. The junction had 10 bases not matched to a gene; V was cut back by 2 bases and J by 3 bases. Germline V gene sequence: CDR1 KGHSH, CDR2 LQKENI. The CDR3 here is CASSPMGLAGVGYEQYF. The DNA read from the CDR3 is TGTGCCAGCTCACCAATGGGTCTAGCGGGAGTAGGCTACGAG.

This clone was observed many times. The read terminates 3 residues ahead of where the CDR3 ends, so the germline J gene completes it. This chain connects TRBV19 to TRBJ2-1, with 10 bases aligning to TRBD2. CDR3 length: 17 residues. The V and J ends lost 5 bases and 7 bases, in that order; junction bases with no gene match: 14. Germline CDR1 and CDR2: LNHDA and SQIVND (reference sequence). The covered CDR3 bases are TGTGCCAGTAGTTACGGGTTTCGTCTAGCGGGGGTTAATGAG. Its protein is CASSYGFRLAGVNE. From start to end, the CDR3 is CASSYGFRLAGVNEQFF.

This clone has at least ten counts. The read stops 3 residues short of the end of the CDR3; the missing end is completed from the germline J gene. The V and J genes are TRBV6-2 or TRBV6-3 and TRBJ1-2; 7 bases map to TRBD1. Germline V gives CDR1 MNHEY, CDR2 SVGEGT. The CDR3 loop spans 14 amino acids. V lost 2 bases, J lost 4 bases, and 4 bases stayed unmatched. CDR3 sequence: CASSYPGQPYGYTF. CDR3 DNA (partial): TGTGCCAGCAGTTACCCGGGACAGCCCTATGGC.